A selection of T cell receptor beta chains follows, all from one sample in a study of blood T cell repertoires in COVID-19. The data were produced by immunoSEQ multiplex PCR, yet TCRdb's version contains in-frame clones alone and is incomplete. The sample includes 250,000 or so clones, around 86% of them seen just once. The source material was peripheral blood. These receptors were obtained from a woman in her thirties or forties who had recovered from COVID-19. CDR3s include the opening cysteine and the closing phenylalanine or tryptophan. Clone size is shown for a subset of rows, as once, few, many or a class of expanded clone.

CDR3 protein	J gene	V gene	CDR3 length	clone size
CASSSNGQGRPQYF	TRBJ2-4	TRBV6-5	14	-
CASSPPDSGMFEKLFF	TRBJ1-4	TRBV19	16	-
CASSSIPGQGITTNEKLFF	TRBJ1-4	TRBV7-8	19	-
CASSTRSGEQFF	TRBJ2-1	TRBV7-9	12	-
CASSPPGLAGGNEQFF	TRBJ2-1	TRBV18	16	-
CAWGRTSTDTQYF	TRBJ2-3	TRBV30	13	-
CASSQGGPSTEAFF	TRBJ1-1	TRBV4-1	14	-
CASSLNSLRPQHF	TRBJ1-5	TRBV7-2	13	-
CASSLDMTSGSYNEQFF	TRBJ2-1	TRBV11-3	17	-
CASSLGGSVGEQYF	TRBJ2-7	TRBV11-2	14	-
CASSLGLAGSAGRETQYF	TRBJ2-5	TRBV7-2	18	-
CSASLGLAGANTYEQYF	TRBJ2-7	TRBV20-1	17	once
CASSAAGGSILVDEQFF	TRBJ2-1	TRBV5-4	17	-
CASRPQGVNQPQHF	TRBJ1-5	TRBV27	14	-
CASSGAGGNQPQHF	TRBJ1-5	TRBV6-1	14	-
CASSYSRTGGNTIYF	TRBJ1-3	TRBV6-5	15	once
CASSVGGDRANTEAFF	TRBJ1-1	TRBV9	16	-
CAAEGTAGQPQHF	TRBJ1-5	TRBV28	13	-
CAIGQGNTEAFF	TRBJ1-1	TRBV10-3	12	once
CASSFGTGNTEAFF	TRBJ1-1	TRBV6-5	14	-
CASSLDPEWDTEAFF	TRBJ1-1	TRBV6-2/TRBV6-3	15	-
CASIIETSGYTGELFF	TRBJ2-2	TRBV7-9	16	-
CASSQVLDSEQYF	TRBJ2-7	TRBV3-1/TRBV3-2	13	-
CAWMGDSQETQYF	TRBJ2-5	TRBV30	13	-
CASSREAGSSYEQYF	TRBJ2-7	TRBV5-1	15	-
CASSLAFSGELFF	TRBJ2-2	TRBV7-9	13	-
CASSLKGARNEKLFF	TRBJ1-4	TRBV7-8	15	-
CATQRDLLTDTQYF	TRBJ2-3	TRBV15	14	-
CASSSPSGQGYGYTF	TRBJ1-2	TRBV5-6	15	-
CASSWLAGTDTQYF	TRBJ2-3	TRBV2	14	-
CASADNPGANVLTF	TRBJ2-6	TRBV30	14	-
CATSRDPTGEGATSGNTIYF	TRBJ1-3	TRBV15	20	-
CASSLEAGSTNEKLFF	TRBJ1-4	TRBV5-1	16	once
CSVSYSETQYF	TRBJ2-5	TRBV29-1	11	-
CASSRGAYEQYF	TRBJ2-7	TRBV13	12	-
CASSITGNLGYTF	TRBJ1-2	TRBV19	13	-
CASRKLAGGYNEQFF	TRBJ2-1	TRBV2	15	-
CASSRGQGESPLHF	TRBJ1-6	TRBV6-5	14	-